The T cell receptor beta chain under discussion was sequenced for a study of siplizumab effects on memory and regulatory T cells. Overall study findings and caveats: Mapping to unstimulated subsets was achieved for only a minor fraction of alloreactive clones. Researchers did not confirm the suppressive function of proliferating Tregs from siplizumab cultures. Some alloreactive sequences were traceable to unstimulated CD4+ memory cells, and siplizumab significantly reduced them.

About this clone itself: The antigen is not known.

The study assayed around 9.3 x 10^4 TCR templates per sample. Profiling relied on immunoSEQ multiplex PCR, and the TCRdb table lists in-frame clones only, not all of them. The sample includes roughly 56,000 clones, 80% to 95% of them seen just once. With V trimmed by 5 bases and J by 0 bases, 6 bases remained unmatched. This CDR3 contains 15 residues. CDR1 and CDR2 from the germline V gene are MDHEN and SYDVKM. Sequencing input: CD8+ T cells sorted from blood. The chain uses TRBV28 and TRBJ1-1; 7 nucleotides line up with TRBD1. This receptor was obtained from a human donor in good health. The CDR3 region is CASSTGTAMNTEAFF. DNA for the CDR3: TGTGCCAGCAGTACCGGGACAGCCATGAACACTGAAGCTTTCTTT.